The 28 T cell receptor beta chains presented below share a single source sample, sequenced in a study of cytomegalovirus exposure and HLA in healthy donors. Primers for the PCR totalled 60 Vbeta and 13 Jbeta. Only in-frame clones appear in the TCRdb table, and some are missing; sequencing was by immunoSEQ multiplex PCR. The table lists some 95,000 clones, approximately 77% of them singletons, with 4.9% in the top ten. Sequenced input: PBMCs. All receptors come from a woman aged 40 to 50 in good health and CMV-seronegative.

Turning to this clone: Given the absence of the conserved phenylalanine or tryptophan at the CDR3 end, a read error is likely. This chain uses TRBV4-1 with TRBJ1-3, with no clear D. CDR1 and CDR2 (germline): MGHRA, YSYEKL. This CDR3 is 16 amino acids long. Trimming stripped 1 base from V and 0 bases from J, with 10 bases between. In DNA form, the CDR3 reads TGCGCCAGCAGCCAAGTGCTAGCCGACTCTGGAAACACCATATATGTT. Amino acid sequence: CASSQVLADSGNTIYV.

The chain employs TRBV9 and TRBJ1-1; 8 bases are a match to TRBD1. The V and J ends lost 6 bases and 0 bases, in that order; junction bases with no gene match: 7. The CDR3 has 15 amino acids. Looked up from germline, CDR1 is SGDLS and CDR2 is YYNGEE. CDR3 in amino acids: CASIPQDRVNTEAFF. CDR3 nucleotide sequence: TGTGCCAGCATCCCACAGGACAGGGTGAACACTGAAGCTTTCTTT.

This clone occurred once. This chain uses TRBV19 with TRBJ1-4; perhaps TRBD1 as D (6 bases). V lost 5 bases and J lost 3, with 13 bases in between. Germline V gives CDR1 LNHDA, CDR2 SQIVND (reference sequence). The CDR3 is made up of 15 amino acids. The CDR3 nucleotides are TGTGCCAGTAGTTCTCGCAGGGGCTCTAATGAAAAACTGTTTTTT. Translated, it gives CASSSRRGSNEKLFF. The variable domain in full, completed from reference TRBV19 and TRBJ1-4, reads DGGITQSPKYLFRKEGQNVTLSCEQNLNHDAMYWYRQDPGQGLRLIYYSQIVNDFQKGDIAEGYSVSREKKESFPLTVTSAQKNPTAFYLCASSSRRGSNEKLFFGSGTQLSVL.

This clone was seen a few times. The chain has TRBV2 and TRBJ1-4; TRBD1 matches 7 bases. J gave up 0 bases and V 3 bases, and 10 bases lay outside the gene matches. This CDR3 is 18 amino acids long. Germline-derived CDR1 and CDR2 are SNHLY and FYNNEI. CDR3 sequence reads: CASSDIGLTGSTNEKLFF. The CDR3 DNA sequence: TGTGCCAGCAGTGATATCGGGCTGACAGGGTCAACTAATGAAAAACTGTTTTTT. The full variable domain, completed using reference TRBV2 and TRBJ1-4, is EPEVTQTPSHQVTQMGQEVILRCVPISNHLYFYWYRQILGQKVEFLVSFYNNEISEKSEIFDDQFSVERPDGSNFTLKIRSTKLEDSAMYFCASSDIGLTGSTNEKLFFGSGTQLSVL.

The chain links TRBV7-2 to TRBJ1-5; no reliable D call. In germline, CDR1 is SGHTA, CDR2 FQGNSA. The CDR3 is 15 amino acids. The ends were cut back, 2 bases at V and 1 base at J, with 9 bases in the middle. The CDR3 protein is CASSLLPVSNQPQHF. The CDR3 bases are TGTGCCAGCAGCTTACTGCCGGTAAGCAATCAGCCCCAGCATTTT.

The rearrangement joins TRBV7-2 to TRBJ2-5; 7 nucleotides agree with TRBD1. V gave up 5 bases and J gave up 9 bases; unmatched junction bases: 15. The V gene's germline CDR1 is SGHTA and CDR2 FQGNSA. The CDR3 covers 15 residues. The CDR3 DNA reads TGTGCCAGCAGCGTCTCCGGGACAGAAGGCCGGGCCCAGTACTTC. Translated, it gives CASSVSGTEGRAQYF.

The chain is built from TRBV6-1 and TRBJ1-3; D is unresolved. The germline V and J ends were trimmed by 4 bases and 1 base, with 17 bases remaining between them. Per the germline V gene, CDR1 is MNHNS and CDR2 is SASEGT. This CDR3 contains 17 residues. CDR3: CASSAAANIRSGNTIYF. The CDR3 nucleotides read TGTGCCAGCAGTGCGGCCGCAAATATCAGGTCTGGAAACACCATATATTTT.

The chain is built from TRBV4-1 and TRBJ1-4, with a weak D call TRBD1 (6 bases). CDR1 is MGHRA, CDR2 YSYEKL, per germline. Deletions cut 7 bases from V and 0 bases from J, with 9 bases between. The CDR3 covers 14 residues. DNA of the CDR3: TGCGCCAGCACACAGGGCGCAACTAATGAAAAACTGTTTTTT. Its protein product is CASTQGATNEKLFF.

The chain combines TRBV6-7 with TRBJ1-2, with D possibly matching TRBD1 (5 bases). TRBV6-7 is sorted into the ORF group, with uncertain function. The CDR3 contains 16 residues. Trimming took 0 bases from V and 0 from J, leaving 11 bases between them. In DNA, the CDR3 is TGTGCCAGCAGTTACTCAGGGGTCCACCCTAACTATGGCTACACCTTC. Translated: CASSYSGVHPNYGYTF.

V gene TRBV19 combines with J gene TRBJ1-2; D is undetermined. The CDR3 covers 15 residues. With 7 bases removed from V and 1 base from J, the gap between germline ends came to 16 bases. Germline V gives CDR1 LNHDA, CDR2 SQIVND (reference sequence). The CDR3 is CASTPPFGLNYGYTF. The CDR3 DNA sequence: TGTGCCAGTACCCCGCCCTTTGGCCTTAACTATGGCTACACCTTC.

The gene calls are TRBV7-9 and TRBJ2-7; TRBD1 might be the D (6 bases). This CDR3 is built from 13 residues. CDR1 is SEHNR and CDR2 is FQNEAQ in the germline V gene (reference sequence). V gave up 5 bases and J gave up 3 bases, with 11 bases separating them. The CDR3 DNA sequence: TGTGCCAGCAGCCCCAGGGGCCGCTACGAGCAGTACTTC. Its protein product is CASSPRGRYEQYF.

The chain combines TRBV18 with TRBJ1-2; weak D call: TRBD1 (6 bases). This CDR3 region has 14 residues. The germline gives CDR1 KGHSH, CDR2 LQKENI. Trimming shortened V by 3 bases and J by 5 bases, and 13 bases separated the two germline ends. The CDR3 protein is CASSPTEGGYGYTF. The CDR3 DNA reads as TGTGCCAGCTCACCGACCGAGGGGGGGTATGGCTACACCTTC.

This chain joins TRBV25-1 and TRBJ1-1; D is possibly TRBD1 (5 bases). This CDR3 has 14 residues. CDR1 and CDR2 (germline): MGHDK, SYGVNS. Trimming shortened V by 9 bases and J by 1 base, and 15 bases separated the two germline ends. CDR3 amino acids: CASQGRAPNTEAFF. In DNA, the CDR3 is TGTGCCAGTCAAGGCAGGGCCCCGAACACTGAAGCTTTCTTT.

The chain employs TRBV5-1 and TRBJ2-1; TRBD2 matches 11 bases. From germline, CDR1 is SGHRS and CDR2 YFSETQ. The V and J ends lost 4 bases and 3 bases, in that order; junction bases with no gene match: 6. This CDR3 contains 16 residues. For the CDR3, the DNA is TGCGCCAGCAGCACCTCCCTAGCGGGGGGCTACAATGAGCAGTTCTTC. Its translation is CASSTSLAGGYNEQFF.

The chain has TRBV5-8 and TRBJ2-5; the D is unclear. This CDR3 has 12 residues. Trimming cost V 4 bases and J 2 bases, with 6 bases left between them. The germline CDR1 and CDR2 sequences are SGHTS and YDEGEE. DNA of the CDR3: TGTGCCAGCAGCCGAACACAAGAGACCCAGTACTTC. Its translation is CASSRTQETQYF. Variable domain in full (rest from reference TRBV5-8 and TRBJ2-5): EAGVTQSPTHLIKTRGQQATLRCSPISGHTSVYWYQQALGLGLQFLLWYDEGEERNRGNFPPRFSGRQFPNYSSELNVNALELEDSALYLCASSRTQETQYFGPGTRLLVL.

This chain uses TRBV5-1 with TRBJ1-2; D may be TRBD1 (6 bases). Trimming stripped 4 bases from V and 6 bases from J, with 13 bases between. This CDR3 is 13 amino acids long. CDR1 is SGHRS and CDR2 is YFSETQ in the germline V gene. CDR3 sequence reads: CASSGSGANGYTF. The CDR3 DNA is TGCGCCAGCAGCGGGTCAGGGGCGAATGGCTACACCTTC. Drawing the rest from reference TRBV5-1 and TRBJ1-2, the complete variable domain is KAGVTQTPRYLIKTRGQQVTLSCSPISGHRSVSWYQQTPGQGLQFLFEYFSETQRNKGNFPGRFSGRQFSNSRSEMNVSTLELGDSALYLCASSGSGANGYTFGSGTRLTVV.

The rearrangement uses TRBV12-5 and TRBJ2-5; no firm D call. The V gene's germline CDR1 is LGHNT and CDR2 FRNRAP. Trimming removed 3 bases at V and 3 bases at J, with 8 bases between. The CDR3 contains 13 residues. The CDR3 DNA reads TGTGCTAGTGGTTTCCCCTCAGAAGAGACCCAGTACTTC. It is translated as CASGFPSEETQYF.

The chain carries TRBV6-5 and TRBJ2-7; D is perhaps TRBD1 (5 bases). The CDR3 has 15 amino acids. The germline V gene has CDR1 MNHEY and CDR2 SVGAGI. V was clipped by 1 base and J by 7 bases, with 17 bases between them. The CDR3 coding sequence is TGTGCCAGCAGTTACTTAAGACAGTGTCTAGGGGAGCAGTACTTC. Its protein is CASSYLRQCLGEQYF.

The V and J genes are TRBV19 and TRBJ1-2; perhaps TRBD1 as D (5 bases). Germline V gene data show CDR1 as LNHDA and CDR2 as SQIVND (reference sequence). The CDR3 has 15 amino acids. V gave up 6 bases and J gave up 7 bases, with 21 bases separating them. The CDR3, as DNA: TGTGCCAGTAGCCCCTTCCCATTGACGGGGGTTGGCTACACCTTC. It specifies CASSPFPLTGVGYTF.

CDR3 in amino acids: CASSPTSEGTQYF. The CDR3 bases are TGCGCCAGCAGCCCCACAAGCGAGGGGACCCAGTACTTC. The V call is TRBV4-1, the J call TRBJ2-5; TRBD2 is a possible D gene (5 bases). Trimming pared 4 bases from V and 7 bases from J, leaving 13 bases between. CDR3 length equals 13 residues. Germline CDR1 and CDR2: MGHRA and YSYEKL.

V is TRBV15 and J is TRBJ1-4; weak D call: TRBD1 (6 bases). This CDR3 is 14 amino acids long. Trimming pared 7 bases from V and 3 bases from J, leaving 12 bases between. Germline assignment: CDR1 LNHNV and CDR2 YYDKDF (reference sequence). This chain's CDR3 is CATKQRTANEKLFF. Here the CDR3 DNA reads TGTGCCACCAAACAAAGGACAGCTAATGAAAAACTGTTTTTT.

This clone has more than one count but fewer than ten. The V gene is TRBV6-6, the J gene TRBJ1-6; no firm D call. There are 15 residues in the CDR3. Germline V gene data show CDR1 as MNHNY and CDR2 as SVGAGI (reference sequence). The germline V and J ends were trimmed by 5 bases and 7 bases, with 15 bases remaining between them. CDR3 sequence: CASSPQDSRNSPLHF. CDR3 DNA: TGTGCCAGCAGTCCGCAGGATAGTAGGAATTCACCCCTCCACTTT.

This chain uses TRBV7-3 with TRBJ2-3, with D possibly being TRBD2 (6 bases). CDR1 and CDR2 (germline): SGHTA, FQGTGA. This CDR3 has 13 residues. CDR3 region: CASRDSTTDTQYF. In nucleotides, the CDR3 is TGTGCTTCCCGGGACTCGACCACAGATACGCAGTATTTT.

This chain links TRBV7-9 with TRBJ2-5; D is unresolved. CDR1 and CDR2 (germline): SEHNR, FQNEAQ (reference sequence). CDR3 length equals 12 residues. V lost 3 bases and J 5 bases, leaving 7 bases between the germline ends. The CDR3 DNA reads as TGTGCCAGCAGCTTCGAGGTCGAGACCCAGTACTTC. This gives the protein CASSFEVETQYF.

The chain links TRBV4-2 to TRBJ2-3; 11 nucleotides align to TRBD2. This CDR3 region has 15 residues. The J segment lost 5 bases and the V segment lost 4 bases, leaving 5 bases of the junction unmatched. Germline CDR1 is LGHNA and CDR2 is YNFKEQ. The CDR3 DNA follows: TGTGCCAGCAGCCGTAGCGGGGGGGTGGTAGATACGCAGTATTTT. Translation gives CASSRSGGVVDTQYF.

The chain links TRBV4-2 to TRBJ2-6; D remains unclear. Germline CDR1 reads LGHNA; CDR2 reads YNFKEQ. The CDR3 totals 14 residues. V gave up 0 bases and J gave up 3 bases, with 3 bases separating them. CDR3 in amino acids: CASSQDLGANVLTF. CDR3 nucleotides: TGTGCCAGCAGCCAAGATCTTGGGGCCAACGTCCTGACTTTC.

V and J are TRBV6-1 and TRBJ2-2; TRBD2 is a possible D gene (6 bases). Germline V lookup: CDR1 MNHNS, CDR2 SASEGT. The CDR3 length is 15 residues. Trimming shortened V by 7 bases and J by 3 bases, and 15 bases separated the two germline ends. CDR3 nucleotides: TGTGCCAGCAACCTCAACGGGGGATACACCGGGGAGCTGTTTTTT. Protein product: CASNLNGGYTGELFF.

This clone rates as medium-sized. CDR3 DNA sequence: TGTGCCAGCAGTGACTCGAGTGGGGGGGACTACAATGAGCAGTTCTTC. Translated, it gives CASSDSSGGDYNEQFF. The J gene is TRBJ2-1, the V gene TRBV6-4; TRBD2 matches 7 bases. Germline V gene sequence: CDR1 MRHNA, CDR2 SNTAGT. V lost 0 bases, J lost 3 bases, and 5 bases stayed unmatched. The CDR3 runs to 16 residues.